The 25 T cell receptor beta chains below come from one sample, sequenced in a study of blood T cell repertoires in COVID-19. The assay was immunoSEQ multiplex PCR, and TCRdb's table has in-frame clones only and misses some. The sample consists of under 130,000 clones, around nine tenths of them appearing once. The sample was peripheral blood. The receptor source for this set is a man over 45 in a cohort sampled during active COVID-19.

The genes are TRBV11-2 and TRBJ2-1; 7 bases map to TRBD1. Germline V gives CDR1 SGHAT, CDR2 FQNNGV. V shed 4 bases and J 9 bases; nucleotides not matched to a gene: 24. The CDR3 totals 19 residues. The CDR3 DNA reads as TGTGCCAGCAGCTCAAATTTTAAATCTCGGACAGGAAGAAGAGGTGAGCAGTTCTTC. This encodes CASSSNFKSRTGRRGEQFF.

The V and J genes are TRBV5-8 and TRBJ1-4; D uncertain. The CDR3 is made up of 17 amino acids. CDR1 and CDR2 (germline): SGHTS, YDEGEE. The V end lost 0 bases, the J end lost 2 bases, and 14 bases lay between the germline ends. CDR3 in DNA: TGTGCCAGCAGCTTGGCCGGGAAGGGAGCTACTAATGAAAAACTGTTTTTT. Its translation is CASSLAGKGATNEKLFF.

This chain links TRBV5-1 with TRBJ2-3; 13 bases match TRBD2. The CDR3 sequence is 15 residues long. Unmatched junction bases numbered 7, after V lost 4 bases and J lost 8 bases. Germline V gene lookup returns CDR1 SGHRS and CDR2 YFSETQ. The CDR3 DNA reads TGCGCCAGCAGCCCTGGACTAGCGGGGGCGAGTACGCAGTATTTT. Encoded protein: CASSPGLAGASTQYF.

This clone was seen a single time. Distinct nucleotide sequences in the sample also encode this CDR3. The chain employs TRBV5-1 and TRBJ1-5; TRBD1 matches 8 bases. CDR1 and CDR2 from the germline V gene are SGHRS and YFSETQ. The CDR3 is 14 residues long. V trimming: 3 bases; J trimming: 5 bases; junction bases outside the gene matches: 4. Written as DNA, the CDR3 is TGCGCCAGCAGCTCCGGACAGGGAGATCAGCCCCAGCATTTT. It yields the protein CASSSGQGDQPQHF.

The chain has TRBV21-1 and TRBJ2-1; the table names TRBD2, a call not compared with the DNA. TRBV21-1 counts as a pseudogene. The CDR3 spans 16 residues. The CDR3 DNA sequence: TGTGCCGGGACGCTAGCGGGGAAATTCTGGGACAATGAGCAGTTCTTC. It codes for CAGTLAGKFWDNEQFF.

This clone was observed many times. The DNA for the CDR3 is TGTGCCGCCACTAGCGGGGGGAAGGTTACGCAGTATTTT. Its translation is CAATSGGKVTQYF. This chain connects TRBV6-5 to TRBJ2-3; TRBD2 matches 12 bases. The germline V gene encodes CDR1 MNHEY and CDR2 SVGAGI. Trimming took 11 bases from V and 8 from J; bases not matched to a gene: 8. This CDR3 comprises 13 residues.

The J gene is TRBJ2-5, the V gene TRBV28; 10 bases map to TRBD2. J lost 3 bases, V lost 7 bases, and 5 bases had no gene match. This CDR3 comprises 14 residues. Germline CDR1 reads MDHEN; CDR2 reads SYDVKM. The CDR3 region is CASTLAGAEETQYF. The CDR3 nucleotides read TGTGCCAGCACCCTAGCGGGGGCCGAAGAGACCCAGTACTTC. The variable domain in full, completed from reference TRBV28 and TRBJ2-5, reads DVKVTQSSRYLVKRTGEKVFLECVQDMDHENMFWYRQDPGLGLRLIYFSYDVKMKEKGDIPEGYSVSREKKERFSLILESASTNQTSMYLCASTLAGAEETQYFGPGTRLLVL.

This chain links TRBV11-3 with TRBJ1-1; D gene ambiguous. Trimming pared 4 bases from V and 11 bases from J, leaving 11 bases between. Germline V CDR1 and CDR2: SGHNT, YENEEA. The CDR3 runs to 11 residues. CDR3 sequence: CASSSGFEAFF. CDR3 in DNA: TGTGCCAGCAGCTCCGGGTTTGAGGCTTTCTTT.

This clone is a singleton in its sample. The chain carries TRBV5-4 and TRBJ2-5; 8 bases map to TRBD1. Losses at the gene ends were 4 bases for V and 5 bases for J; bases not matched to a gene: 10. This CDR3 is 15 amino acids long. The germline V gene encodes CDR1 SGHNT and CDR2 YYREEE (reference sequence). CDR3 nucleotide sequence: TGTGCCAGCAGCGGGGTGACAGGGGCAGGGGAGACCCAGTACTTC. Amino acids: CASSGVTGAGETQYF. The whole variable domain, filled in from reference TRBV5-4 and TRBJ2-5, reads ETGVTQSPTHLIKTRGQQVTLRCSSQSGHNTVSWYQQALGQGPQFIFQYYREEENGRGNFPPRFSGLQFPNYSSELNVNALELDDSALYLCASSGVTGAGETQYFGPGTRLLVL.

As DNA, the CDR3 is TGTGCCAGCAGCCAAGATCAAGCGGGGGGGACGCAGTATTTT. Encoded protein: CASSQDQAGGTQYF. V gene TRBV14 combines with J gene TRBJ2-3; 10 bases align to TRBD2. The CDR3 covers 14 residues. V lost 0 bases and J lost 9; bases outside the gene matches: 3. Germline V CDR1 and CDR2: SGHDN, FVKESK.

The V and J genes are TRBV7-2 and TRBJ2-3, with D maybe TRBD1 (6 bases). Germline V lookup: CDR1 SGHTA, CDR2 FQGNSA. V dropped 1 base and J dropped 2 bases, with 19 bases sitting between them. The CDR3 sequence is 18 residues long. The CDR3 region is CASSLGVGRGLTTDTQYF. As DNA, the CDR3 is TGTGCCAGCAGCTTAGGAGTTGGCAGGGGCCTAACCACAGATACGCAGTATTTT.

The chain uses TRBV19 and TRBJ1-1; 7 bases line up with TRBD1. Looked up from germline, CDR1 is LNHDA and CDR2 is SQIVND (reference sequence). V dropped 5 bases and J dropped 0; count of bases not matched to a gene: 12. This CDR3 contains 17 residues. CDR3 DNA: TGTGCCAGTAGTCCTCGGCAGGGGGGTGGAATGAACACTGAAGCTTTCTTT. Encoded protein: CASSPRQGGGMNTEAFF.

V usage is TRBV7-7 and J usage is TRBJ2-5, with 9 bases identical to TRBD2. The length of the CDR3 is 14 residues. Looked up from germline, CDR1 is SSHAT and CDR2 is FNYEAQ (reference sequence). V lost 4 bases, J lost 5 bases, and 5 bases stayed unmatched. In DNA form, the CDR3 reads TGTGCCAGCAGCTACCTCACTAGCGGGGAGACCCAGTACTTC. This sequence encodes CASSYLTSGETQYF.

The chain is built from TRBV27 and TRBJ2-2; D may be TRBD1 (6 bases). This CDR3 is 17 amino acids long. With 5 bases removed from V and 1 base from J, the gap between germline ends came to 17 bases. The V gene's germline CDR1 is MNHEY and CDR2 SMNVEV (reference sequence). Here the CDR3 DNA reads TGTGCCAGCAGTCCCCAACCCGGGACAATGAACACCGGGGAGCTGTTTTTT. This gives the protein CASSPQPGTMNTGELFF.

In its sample, this clone was seen a few times. The CDR3 DNA reads TGCAGCGTCCCTCCCAGGGGGGTTAGCTCCTACAATGAGCAGTTCTTC. Its protein is CSVPPRGVSSYNEQFF. The chain recombines TRBV29-1 with TRBJ2-1; D is perhaps TRBD1 (7 bases). The CDR3 is made up of 16 amino acids. Trimming took 6 bases from V and 0 from J, leaving 18 bases between them. Germline V gene data show CDR1 as SQVTM and CDR2 as ANQGSEA.

The genes are TRBV12-3 or TRBV12-4 and TRBJ2-7; 7 bases agree with TRBD1. J gave up 3 bases and V 3 bases, and 2 bases lay outside the gene matches. This CDR3 is built from 13 residues. CDR3 residues: CASSFRQGYEQYF. The DNA for the CDR3 is TGTGCCAGCAGTTTCAGACAGGGCTACGAGCAGTACTTC.

The genes are TRBV3-1 (or the pseudogene TRBV3-2) and TRBJ2-5; 7 bases line up with TRBD2. The germline gives CDR1 LGHDT, CDR2 YNNKEL (reference sequence). V shed 0 bases and J 5 bases; nucleotides not matched to a gene: 9. The CDR3 length is 16 residues. CDR3 residues: CASSQDPSGGRETQYF. The CDR3 DNA reads TGTGCCAGCAGCCAAGACCCTAGCGGAGGTAGGGAGACCCAGTACTTC.

The V call is TRBV6-2 or TRBV6-3, the J call TRBJ1-5; D is unclear. Between the trimmed V and J ends, which lost 2 bases and 3 bases, there was a span of 8 bases. This CDR3 contains 14 residues. From germline, CDR1 is MNHEY and CDR2 SVGEGT. The CDR3 reads CASSYRDSNQPQHF. Written as DNA, the CDR3 is TGTGCCAGCAGTTACCGAGACTCCAATCAGCCCCAGCATTTT.

The chain is built from TRBV7-2 and TRBJ1-2; D gene unclear. Per germline, CDR1 SGHTA and CDR2 FQGNSA. The V gene lost 0 bases and the J gene lost 1 base, with 6 bases spanning the gap. The CDR3 is 14 amino acids. The CDR3 DNA sequence: TGTGCCAGCAGCTTAGCTACAGTTAACTATGGCTACACCTTC. Amino acids: CASSLATVNYGYTF. The complete variable domain, with remaining parts taken from reference TRBV7-2 and TRBJ1-2, reads GAGVSQSPSNKVTEKGKDVELRCDPISGHTALYWYRQSLGQGLEFLIYFQGNSAPDKSGLPSDRFSAERTGGSVSTLTIQRTQQEDSAVYLCASSLATVNYGYTFGSGTRLTVV.

The chain carries TRBV5-1 and TRBJ2-1; 7 nucleotides agree with TRBD1. J gave up 6 bases and V 3 bases, and 6 bases lay outside the gene matches. The germline CDR1 and CDR2 sequences are SGHRS and YFSETQ. This CDR3 region has 14 residues. The DNA for the CDR3 is TGCGCCAGCAGCTCAGACAGGGTAAGCAATGAGCAGTTCTTC. Protein product: CASSSDRVSNEQFF.

The CDR3 DNA reads TGTGCCAGCAGCTTAGCAGGGACTGCCTACGAGCAGTACTTC. This sequence encodes CASSLAGTAYEQYF. The chain uses TRBV11-2 and TRBJ2-7, with D possibly TRBD2 on 6 matching bases. There are 14 residues in the CDR3. The germline V gene has CDR1 SGHAT and CDR2 FQNNGV. The V end lost 1 base, the J end lost 2 bases, and 9 bases lay between the germline ends.

The genes are TRBV9 and TRBJ1-2, with a tentative D call TRBD1 (5 bases). The CDR3 runs to 17 residues. Trimming removed 5 bases at V and 8 bases at J, with 28 bases between. From germline, CDR1 is SGDLS and CDR2 YYNGEE. This CDR3 reads CASSPWGGTASLRGYTF. CDR3 DNA sequence: TGTGCCAGCAGTCCTTGGGGGGGGACCGCGTCGTTACGGGGCTACACCTTC.

This clone occurred once. The V and J genes are TRBV3-1 (or the pseudogene TRBV3-2) and TRBJ1-1; 9 bases match TRBD1. Germline CDR1 LGHDT, CDR2 YNNKEL (reference sequence). V shed 2 bases, J shed 6 bases, and the junction held 4 bases outside the gene matches. This CDR3 comprises 14 residues. The CDR3 is CASSQSGQGSEAFF. For the CDR3, the DNA is TGTGCCAGCAGCCAATCGGGACAGGGTTCTGAAGCTTTCTTT.

A note on this clone: The junction shows a germline mismatch at one end, possibly a read error. The genes are TRBV6-5 and TRBJ2-5; D is unresolved. The CDR3 is made up of 11 amino acids. Germline V gene lookup returns CDR1 MNHEY and CDR2 SVGAGI. The CDR3, as DNA: TGTGCCAGCAGTTACCATGAGACCCAGTACTTC. It is translated as CASSYHETQYF.

The chain employs TRBV7-8 and TRBJ2-1; 7 bases line up with TRBD2. The CDR3 is made up of 13 amino acids. Trimming at V came to 3 bases and at J to 5 bases, leaving 1 base not matched to a gene. Germline CDR1 and CDR2: SGHVS and FQNEAQ. The CDR3 DNA reads as TGTGCCAGCAGCTTGGGGACTAACAATGAGCAGTTCTTC. This translates into CASSLGTNNEQFF.